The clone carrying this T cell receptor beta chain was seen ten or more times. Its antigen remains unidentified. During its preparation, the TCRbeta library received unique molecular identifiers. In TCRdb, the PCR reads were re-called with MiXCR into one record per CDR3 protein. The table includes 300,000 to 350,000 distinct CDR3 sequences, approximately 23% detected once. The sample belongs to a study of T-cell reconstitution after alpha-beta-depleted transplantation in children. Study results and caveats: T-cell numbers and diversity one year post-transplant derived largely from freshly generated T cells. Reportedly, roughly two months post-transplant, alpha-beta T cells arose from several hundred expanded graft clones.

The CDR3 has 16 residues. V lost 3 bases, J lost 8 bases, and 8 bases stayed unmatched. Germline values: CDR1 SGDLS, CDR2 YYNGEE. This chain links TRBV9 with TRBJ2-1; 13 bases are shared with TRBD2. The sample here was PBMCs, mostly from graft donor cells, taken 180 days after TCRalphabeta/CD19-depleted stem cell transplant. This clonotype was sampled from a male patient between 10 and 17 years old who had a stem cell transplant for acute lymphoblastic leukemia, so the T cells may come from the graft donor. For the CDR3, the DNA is TGTGCCAGCAGCGCCCCAACTAGCGGGAGGGCCGATGAGCAGTTCTTC. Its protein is CASSAPTSGRADEQFF.